The rows below give T cell receptor beta chains drawn from one sample of a study of cytomegalovirus exposure and HLA in healthy donors. Using immunoSEQ multiplex PCR, the repertoire was profiled, and TCRdb retains in-frame clones only, with some absent. The sample consists of about 34,000 clones, approximately 87% of them appearing once. Material: PBMCs. The receptors come from a boy younger than 18 in good health and CMV-seronegative. Each CDR3 is given without its conserved first and last residue. A D gene is named only where the DNA matches it firmly.

d_gene,v_gene,j_gene,len,CDR3aa
TRBD1,TRBV27,-,12,ASRFGQGSYEQY
-,TRBV11-3,TRBJ1-2,14,ASLTFLPGANYGYT
TRBD2,TRBV4-2,TRBJ2-5,14,ASSRELAGGGETQY
TRBD1,TRBV19,TRBJ1-6,15,ASTTGTASSYNSPLH
TRBD2,TRBV27,TRBJ2-1,14,ASSLEGTSSYNEQF
-,TRBV5-1,TRBJ2-5,12,ASSSGQASETQY
-,TRBV18,TRBJ2-2,16,ASSPYGQQFGDTGELF
-,TRBV18,TRBJ2-5,12,ASSQTSRGETQY
-,TRBV4-2,TRBJ2-3,13,ASSPSGEPTDTQY
-,TRBV5-1,TRBJ1-3,15,ASSQTTGPSLGNTIY
-,TRBV6-5,TRBJ1-1,11,ASSYQKDTEAF
-,TRBV10-3,TRBJ1-6,12,AISESTGNSPLH
-,TRBV18,TRBJ2-7,13,ASSPQGAGLYEQY
TRBD2,TRBV28,TRBJ2-7,12,ASSTSGGPVEQY